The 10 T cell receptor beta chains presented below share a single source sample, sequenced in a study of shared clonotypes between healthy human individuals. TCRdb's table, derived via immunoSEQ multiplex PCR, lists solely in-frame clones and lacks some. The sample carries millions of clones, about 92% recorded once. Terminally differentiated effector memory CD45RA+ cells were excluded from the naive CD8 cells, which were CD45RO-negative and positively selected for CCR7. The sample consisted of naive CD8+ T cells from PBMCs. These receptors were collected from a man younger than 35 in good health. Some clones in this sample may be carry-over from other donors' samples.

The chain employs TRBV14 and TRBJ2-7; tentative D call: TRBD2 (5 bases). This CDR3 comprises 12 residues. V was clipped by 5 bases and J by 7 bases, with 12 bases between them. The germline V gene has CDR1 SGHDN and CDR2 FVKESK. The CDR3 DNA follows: TGTGCCAGCAGCGTACACGGCGGGGAGCAGTACTTC. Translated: CASSVHGGEQYF.

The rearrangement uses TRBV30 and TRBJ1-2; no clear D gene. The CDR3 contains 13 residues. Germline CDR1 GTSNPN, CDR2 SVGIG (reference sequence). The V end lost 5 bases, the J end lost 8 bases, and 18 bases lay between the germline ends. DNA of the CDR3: TGTGCCTGGGACCACCGCGGGGATTGGGGCTACACCTTC. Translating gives CAWDHRGDWGYTF.

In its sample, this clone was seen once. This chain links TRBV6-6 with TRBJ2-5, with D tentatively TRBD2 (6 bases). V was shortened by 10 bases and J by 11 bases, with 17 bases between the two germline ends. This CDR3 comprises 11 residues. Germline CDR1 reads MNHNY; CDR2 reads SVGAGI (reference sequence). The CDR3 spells CATGVGTEQYF. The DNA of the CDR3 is TGTGCCACCGGGGTCGGGACTGAGCAGTACTTC.

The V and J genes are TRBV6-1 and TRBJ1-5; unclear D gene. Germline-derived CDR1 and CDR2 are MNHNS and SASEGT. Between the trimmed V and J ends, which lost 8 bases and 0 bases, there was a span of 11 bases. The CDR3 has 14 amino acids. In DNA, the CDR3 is TGTGCCAGCCTGTGGATGAATAGCAATCAGCCCCAGCATTTT. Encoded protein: CASLWMNSNQPQHF.

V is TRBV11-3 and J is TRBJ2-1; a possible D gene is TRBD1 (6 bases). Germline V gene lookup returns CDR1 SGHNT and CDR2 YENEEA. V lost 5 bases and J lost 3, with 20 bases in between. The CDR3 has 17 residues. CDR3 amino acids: CASSKGYRASVYNEQFF. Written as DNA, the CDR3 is TGTGCCAGCAGCAAAGGGTACAGGGCGTCGGTCTACAATGAGCAGTTCTTC.

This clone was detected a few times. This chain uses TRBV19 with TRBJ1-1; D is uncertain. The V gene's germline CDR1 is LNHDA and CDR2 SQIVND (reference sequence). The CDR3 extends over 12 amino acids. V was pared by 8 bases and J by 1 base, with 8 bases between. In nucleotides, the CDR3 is TGTGCCAGTCTTGCTCAGAACACTGAAGCTTTCTTT. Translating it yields CASLAQNTEAFF.

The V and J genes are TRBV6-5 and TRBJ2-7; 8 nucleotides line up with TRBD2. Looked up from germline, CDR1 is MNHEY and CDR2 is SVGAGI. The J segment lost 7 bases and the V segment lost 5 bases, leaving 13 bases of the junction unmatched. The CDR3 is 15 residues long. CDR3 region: CASSLGGGPAGEQYF. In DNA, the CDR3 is TGTGCCAGCAGTCTCGGGGGGGGGCCGGCTGGAGAGCAGTACTTC.

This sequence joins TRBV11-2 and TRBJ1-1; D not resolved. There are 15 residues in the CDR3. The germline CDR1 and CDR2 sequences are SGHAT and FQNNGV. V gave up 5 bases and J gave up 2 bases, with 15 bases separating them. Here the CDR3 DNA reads TGTGCCAGCAGCCTCTCCCCGAATTACAACACTGAAGCTTTCTTT. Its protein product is CASSLSPNYNTEAFF. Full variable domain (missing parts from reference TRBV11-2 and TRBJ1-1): EAGVAQSPRYKIIEKRQSVAFWCNPISGHATLYWYQQILGQGPKLLIQFQNNGVVDDSQLPKDRFSAERLKGVDSTLKIQPAKLEDSAVYLCASSLSPNYNTEAFFGQGTRLTVV.

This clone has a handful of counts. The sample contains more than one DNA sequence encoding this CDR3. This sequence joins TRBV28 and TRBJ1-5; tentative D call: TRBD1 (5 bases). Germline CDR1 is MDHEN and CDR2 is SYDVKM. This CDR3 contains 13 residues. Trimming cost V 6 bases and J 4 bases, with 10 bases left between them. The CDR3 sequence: CASSRDGNQPQHF. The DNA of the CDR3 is TGTGCCAGCAGCCGGGACGGAAATCAGCCCCAGCATTTT.

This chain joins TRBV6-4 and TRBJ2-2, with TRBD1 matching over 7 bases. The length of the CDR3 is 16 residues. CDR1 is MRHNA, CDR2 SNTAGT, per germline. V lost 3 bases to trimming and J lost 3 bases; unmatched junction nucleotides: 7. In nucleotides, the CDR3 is TGTGCCAGCAGTGAATACGGGACAGAATACACCGGGGAGCTGTTTTTT. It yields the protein CASSEYGTEYTGELFF.